The 5 T cell receptor beta chains in this list originate from one sample, sequenced in a study of T cell responses to AZD1222 COVID-19 vaccine. The table came from immunoSEQ multiplex PCR; TCRdb's copy has only in-frame clones and leaves some out. This table holds more than 80,000 clones, roughly 87% found once. This sample comprised peripheral blood, obtained on day 0 of AZD1222 vaccination. These receptor sequences come from an adult in good health.

The genes are TRBV7-2 and TRBJ2-5; D ambiguous. Trimming cost V 1 base and J 5 bases, with 11 bases left between them. CDR1 is SGHTA, CDR2 FQGNSA, per germline. This CDR3 has 14 amino acids. For the CDR3, the DNA is TGTGCCAGCAGCTTAGTACGGCTTTTCGAGACCCAGTACTTC. This sequence encodes CASSLVRLFETQYF.

This clone was found a few times. Relative to the germline gene, one junction end is altered; a read error may explain this. The rearrangement uses TRBV2 and TRBJ1-1, with D possibly TRBD1 on 5 matching bases. The CDR3 contains 13 residues. Germline CDR1 and CDR2: SNHLY and FYNNEI. The CDR3 loop reads CASGDQGNTEAFF. In nucleotides, the CDR3 is TGTGCCAGCGGTGATCAGGGAAACACTGAAGCTTTCTTT.

The gene calls are TRBV5-1 and TRBJ2-7; D might be TRBD1 (7 bases). V was pared by 2 bases and J by 4 bases, with 22 bases between. The length of the CDR3 is 17 residues. Per the germline V gene, CDR1 is SGHRS and CDR2 is YFSETQ. The CDR3 loop is CASSFRQGEDFRYEQYF. In nucleotides, the CDR3 is TGCGCCAGCAGCTTTCGGCAGGGGGAGGATTTCCGATACGAGCAGTACTTC. Variable domain in full (rest from reference TRBV5-1 and TRBJ2-7): KAGVTQTPRYLIKTRGQQVTLSCSPISGHRSVSWYQQTPGQGLQFLFEYFSETQRNKGNFPGRFSGRQFSNSRSEMNVSTLELGDSALYLCASSFRQGEDFRYEQYFGPGTRLTVT.

The CDR3 loop reads CASSYSGGSGEKLFF. DNA for the CDR3: TGTGCCAGCAGTTACTCTGGGGGTAGCGGTGAAAAACTGTTTTTT. This rearrangement joins TRBV6-2 or TRBV6-3 to TRBJ1-4, with D possibly matching TRBD1 (5 bases). This CDR3 has 15 residues. Germline V gene lookup returns CDR1 MNHEY and CDR2 SVGEGT. V lost 0 bases and J 7 bases, leaving 12 bases between the germline ends.

The V and J genes are TRBV28 and TRBJ1-1, with D tentatively TRBD1 (5 bases). V dropped 3 bases and J dropped 3 bases, with 17 bases sitting between them. Germline V gives CDR1 MDHEN, CDR2 SYDVKM. The CDR3 is 16 amino acids. The CDR3 is CASSFPPQGLDTEAFF. CDR3 nucleotides: TGTGCCAGCAGTTTCCCCCCCCAGGGCTTGGACACTGAAGCTTTCTTT. Filled out from reference TRBV28 and TRBJ1-1, the complete variable domain reads DVKVTQSSRYLVKRTGEKVFLECVQDMDHENMFWYRQDPGLGLRLIYFSYDVKMKEKGDIPEGYSVSREKKERFSLILESASTNQTSMYLCASSFPPQGLDTEAFFGQGTRLTVV.